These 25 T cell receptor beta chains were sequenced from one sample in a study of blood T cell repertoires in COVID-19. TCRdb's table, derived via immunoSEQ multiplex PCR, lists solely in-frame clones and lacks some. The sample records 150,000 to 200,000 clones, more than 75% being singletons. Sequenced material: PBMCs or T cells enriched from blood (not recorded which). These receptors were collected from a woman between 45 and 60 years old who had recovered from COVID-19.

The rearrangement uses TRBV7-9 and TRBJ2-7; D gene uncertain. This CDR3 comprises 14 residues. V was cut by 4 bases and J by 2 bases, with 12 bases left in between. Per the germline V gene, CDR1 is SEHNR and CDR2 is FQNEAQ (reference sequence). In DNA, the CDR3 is TGTGCCAGCAGCTCTGACAACAGCCCCTACGAGCAGTACTTC. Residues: CASSSDNSPYEQYF.

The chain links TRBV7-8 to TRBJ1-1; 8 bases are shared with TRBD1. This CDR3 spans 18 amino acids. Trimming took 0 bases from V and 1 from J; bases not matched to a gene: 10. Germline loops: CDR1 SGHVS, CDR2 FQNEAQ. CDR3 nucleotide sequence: TGTGCCAGCAGCTTAGCTTTTCTGGACAGGGCGAGGAACACTGAAGCTTTCTTT. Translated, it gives CASSLAFLDRARNTEAFF. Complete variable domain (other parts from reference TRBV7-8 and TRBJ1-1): GAGVSQSPRYKVAKRGQDVALRCDPISGHVSLFWYQQALGQGPEFLTYFQNEAQLDKSGLPSDRFFAERPEGSVSTLKIQRTQQEDSAVYLCASSLAFLDRARNTEAFFGQGTRLTVV.

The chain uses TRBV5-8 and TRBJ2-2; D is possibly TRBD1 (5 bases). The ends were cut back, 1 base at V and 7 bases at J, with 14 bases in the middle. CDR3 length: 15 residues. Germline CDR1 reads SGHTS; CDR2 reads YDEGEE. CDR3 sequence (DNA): TGTGCCAGCAGCTTGAGTTGGGGCCCGGGCGGGGAGCTGTTTTTT. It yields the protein CASSLSWGPGGELFF.

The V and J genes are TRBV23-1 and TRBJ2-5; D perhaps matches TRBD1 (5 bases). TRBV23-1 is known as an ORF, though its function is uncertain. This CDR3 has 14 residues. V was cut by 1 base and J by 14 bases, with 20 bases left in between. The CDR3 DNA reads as TGCGCCAGCAGTCAATTCGTTACCCCCCCGACAGATTACTTC. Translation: CASSQFVTPPTDYF.

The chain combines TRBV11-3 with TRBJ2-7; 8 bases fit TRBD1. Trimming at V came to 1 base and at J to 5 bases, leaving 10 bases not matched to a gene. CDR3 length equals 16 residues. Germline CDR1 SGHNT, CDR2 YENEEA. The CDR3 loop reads CASSLGSRQGSHEQYF. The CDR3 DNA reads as TGTGCCAGCAGCTTAGGTTCGCGACAGGGGTCCCACGAGCAGTACTTC.

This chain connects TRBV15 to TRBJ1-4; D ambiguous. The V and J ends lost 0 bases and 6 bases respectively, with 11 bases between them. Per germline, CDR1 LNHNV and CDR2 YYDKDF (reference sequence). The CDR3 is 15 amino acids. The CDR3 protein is CATSRDRLVDEKLFF. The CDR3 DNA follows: TGTGCCACCAGCAGAGATCGGTTGGTAGATGAAAAACTGTTTTTT.

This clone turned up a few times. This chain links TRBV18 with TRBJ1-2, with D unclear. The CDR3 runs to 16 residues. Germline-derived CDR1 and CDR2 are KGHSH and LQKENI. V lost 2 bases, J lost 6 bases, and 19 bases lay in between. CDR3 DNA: TGTGCCAGCTCACCAGTCTCAGGCACCCTTTTGGATGGCTACACCTTC. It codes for CASSPVSGTLLDGYTF.

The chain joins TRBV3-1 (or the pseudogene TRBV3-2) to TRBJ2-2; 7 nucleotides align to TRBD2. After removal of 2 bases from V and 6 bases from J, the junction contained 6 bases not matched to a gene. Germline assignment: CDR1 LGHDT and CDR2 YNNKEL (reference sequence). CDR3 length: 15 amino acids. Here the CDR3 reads CASSQYRTSAGELFF. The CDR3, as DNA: TGTGCCAGCAGCCAATACCGGACTAGTGCCGGGGAGCTGTTTTTT.

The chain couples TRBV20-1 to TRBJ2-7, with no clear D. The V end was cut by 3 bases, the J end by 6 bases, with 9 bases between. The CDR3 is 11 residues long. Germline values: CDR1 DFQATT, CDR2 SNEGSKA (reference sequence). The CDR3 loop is CSASRSPEQYF. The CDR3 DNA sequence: TGCAGTGCTAGTCGTAGCCCCGAGCAGTACTTC.

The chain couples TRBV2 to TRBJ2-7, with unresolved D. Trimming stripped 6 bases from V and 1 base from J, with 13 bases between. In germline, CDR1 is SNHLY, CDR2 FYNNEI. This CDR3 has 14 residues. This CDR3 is CASSRFYGSYEQYF. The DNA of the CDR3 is TGTGCCAGCAGCAGGTTCTACGGTTCCTACGAGCAGTACTTC. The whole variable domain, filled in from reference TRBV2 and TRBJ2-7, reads EPEVTQTPSHQVTQMGQEVILRCVPISNHLYFYWYRQILGQKVEFLVSFYNNEISEKSEIFDDQFSVERPDGSNFTLKIRSTKLEDSAMYFCASSRFYGSYEQYFGPGTRLTVT.

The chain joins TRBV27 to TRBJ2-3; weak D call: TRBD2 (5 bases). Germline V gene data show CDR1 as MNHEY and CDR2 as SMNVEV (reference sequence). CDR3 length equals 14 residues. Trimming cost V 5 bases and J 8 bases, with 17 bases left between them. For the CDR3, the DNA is TGTGCCAGCAGTCCACTAGAGAGACCCCGTACGCAGTATTTT. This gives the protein CASSPLERPRTQYF.

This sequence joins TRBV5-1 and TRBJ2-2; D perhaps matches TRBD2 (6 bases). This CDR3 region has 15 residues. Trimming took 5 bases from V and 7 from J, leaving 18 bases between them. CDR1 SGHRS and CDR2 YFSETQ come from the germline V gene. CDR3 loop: CASSSTRSGHGELFF. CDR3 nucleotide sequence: TGCGCCAGCAGTTCCACTCGAAGCGGGCACGGGGAGCTGTTTTTT. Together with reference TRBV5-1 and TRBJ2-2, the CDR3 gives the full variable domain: KAGVTQTPRYLIKTRGQQVTLSCSPISGHRSVSWYQQTPGQGLQFLFEYFSETQRNKGNFPGRFSGRQFSNSRSEMNVSTLELGDSALYLCASSSTRSGHGELFFGEGSRLTVL.

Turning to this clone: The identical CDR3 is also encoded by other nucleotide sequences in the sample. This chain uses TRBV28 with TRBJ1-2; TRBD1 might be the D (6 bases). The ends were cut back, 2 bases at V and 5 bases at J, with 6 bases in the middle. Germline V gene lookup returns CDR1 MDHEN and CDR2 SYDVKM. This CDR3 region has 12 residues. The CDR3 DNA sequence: TGTGCCAGCAGTTTACAGGGGTATGGCTACACCTTC. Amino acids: CASSLQGYGYTF.

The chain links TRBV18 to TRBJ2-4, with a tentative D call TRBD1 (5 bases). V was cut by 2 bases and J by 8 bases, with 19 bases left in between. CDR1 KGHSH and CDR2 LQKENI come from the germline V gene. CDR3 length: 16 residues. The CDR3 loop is CASSPTRQPQNDIQYF. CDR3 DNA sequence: TGTGCCAGCTCACCAACCCGACAGCCCCAGAACGACATTCAGTACTTC.

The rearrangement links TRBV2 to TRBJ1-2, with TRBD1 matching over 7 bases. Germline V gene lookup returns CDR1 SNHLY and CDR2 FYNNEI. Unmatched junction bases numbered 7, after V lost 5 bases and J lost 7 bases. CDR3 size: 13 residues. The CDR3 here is CASSPTGNSGYTF. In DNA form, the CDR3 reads TGTGCCAGCAGTCCGACAGGGAATTCTGGCTACACCTTC.

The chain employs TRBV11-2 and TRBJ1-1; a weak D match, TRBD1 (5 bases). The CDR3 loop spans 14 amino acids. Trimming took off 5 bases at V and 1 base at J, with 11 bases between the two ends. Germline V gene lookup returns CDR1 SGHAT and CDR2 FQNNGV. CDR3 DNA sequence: TGTGCCAGCAGCCCGGTGGGGCAGAACACTGAAGCTTTCTTT. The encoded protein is CASSPVGQNTEAFF.

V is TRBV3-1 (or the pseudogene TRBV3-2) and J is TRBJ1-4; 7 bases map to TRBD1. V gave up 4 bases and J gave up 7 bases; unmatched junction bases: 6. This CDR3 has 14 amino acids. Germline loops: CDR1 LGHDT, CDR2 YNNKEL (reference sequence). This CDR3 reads CASSLRQGGEKLFF. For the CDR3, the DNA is TGTGCCAGCAGCCTGAGACAGGGCGGTGAAAAACTGTTTTTT.

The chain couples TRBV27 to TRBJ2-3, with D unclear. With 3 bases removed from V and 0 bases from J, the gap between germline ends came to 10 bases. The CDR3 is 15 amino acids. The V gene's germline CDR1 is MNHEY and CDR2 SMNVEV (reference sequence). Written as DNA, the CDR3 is TGTGCCAGCAGTTTTTCTGCGATTAGCACAGATACGCAGTATTTT. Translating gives CASSFSAISTDTQYF.

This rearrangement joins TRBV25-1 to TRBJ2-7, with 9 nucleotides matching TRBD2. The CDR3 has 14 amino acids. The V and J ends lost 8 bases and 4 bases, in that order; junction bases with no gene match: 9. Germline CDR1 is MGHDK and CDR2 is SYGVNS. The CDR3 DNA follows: TGTGCCAGCGCCTTAGCGGGAGACGAGTACGAGCAGTACTTC. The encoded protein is CASALAGDEYEQYF.

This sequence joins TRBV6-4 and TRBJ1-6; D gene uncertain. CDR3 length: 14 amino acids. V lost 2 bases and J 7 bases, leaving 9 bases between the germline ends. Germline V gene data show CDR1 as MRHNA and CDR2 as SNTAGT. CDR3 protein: CASSDGGENSPLHF. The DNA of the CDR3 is TGTGCCAGCAGTGACGGCGGGGAAAATTCACCCCTCCACTTT.

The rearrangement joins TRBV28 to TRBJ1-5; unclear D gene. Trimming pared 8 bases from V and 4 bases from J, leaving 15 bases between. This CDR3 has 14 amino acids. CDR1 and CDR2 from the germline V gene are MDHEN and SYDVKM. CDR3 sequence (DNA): TGTGCCAGCGTCCCCCGGGGTCAGAATCAGCCCCAGCATTTT. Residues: CASVPRGQNQPQHF. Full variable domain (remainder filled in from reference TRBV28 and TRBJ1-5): DVKVTQSSRYLVKRTGEKVFLECVQDMDHENMFWYRQDPGLGLRLIYFSYDVKMKEKGDIPEGYSVSREKKERFSLILESASTNQTSMYLCASVPRGQNQPQHFGDGTRLSIL.

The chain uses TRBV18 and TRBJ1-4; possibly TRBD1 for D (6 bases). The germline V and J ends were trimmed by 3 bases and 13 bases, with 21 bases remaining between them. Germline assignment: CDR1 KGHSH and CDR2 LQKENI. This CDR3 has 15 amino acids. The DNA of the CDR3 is TGTGCCAGCTCACCGCTTACGACAGGCCGGGGGGGACTGTTTTTT. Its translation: CASSPLTTGRGGLFF.

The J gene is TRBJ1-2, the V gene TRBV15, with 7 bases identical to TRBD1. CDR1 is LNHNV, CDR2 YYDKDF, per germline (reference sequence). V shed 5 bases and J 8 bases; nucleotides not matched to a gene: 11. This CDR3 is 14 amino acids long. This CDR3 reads CATSRGGQAWGYTF. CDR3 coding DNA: TGTGCCACCAGCCGCGGAGGACAGGCTTGGGGCTACACCTTC.

CDR3 protein: CASSQGLAGGPSYEQYF. The CDR3 coding sequence is TGTGCCAGCAGCCAAGGACTAGCGGGAGGGCCGTCCTACGAGCAGTACTTC. J is TRBJ2-7 and V is TRBV5-5, with 15 bases lining up with TRBD2. Germline V gene data show CDR1 as SGHKS and CDR2 as YYEKEE (reference sequence). V was clipped by 4 bases and J by 1 base; unmatched bases: 6. The CDR3 is 17 amino acids. Full variable domain (outside the CDR3, taken from reference TRBV5-5 and TRBJ2-7): DAGVTQSPTHLIKTRGQQVTLRCSPISGHKSVSWYQQVLGQGPQFIFQYYEKEERGRGNFPDRFSARQFPNYSSELNVNALLLGDSALYLCASSQGLAGGPSYEQYFGPGTRLTVT.

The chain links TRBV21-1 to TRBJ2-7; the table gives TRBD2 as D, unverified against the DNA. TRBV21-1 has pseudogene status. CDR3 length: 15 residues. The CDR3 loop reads CASNHQLASSYEQYF. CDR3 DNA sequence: TGTGCCAGCAACCACCAACTAGCCAGCTCCTACGAGCAGTACTTC.